The 8 T cell receptor beta chains below all came from one sample that was sequenced in a study of blood T cell repertoires in COVID-19. The assay was immunoSEQ multiplex PCR, and TCRdb's table has in-frame clones only and misses some. The sample consists of about 43,000 clones, about 86% of them appearing once. The sample taken for sequencing was peripheral blood. The origin of the receptors is a man aged 40-55 years with COVID-19, enrolled during active disease.

The chain is built from TRBV28 and TRBJ2-3; D ambiguous. Germline assignment: CDR1 MDHEN and CDR2 SYDVKM. The CDR3 is made up of 12 amino acids. Trimming shortened V by 5 bases and J by 3 bases, and 6 bases separated the two germline ends. CDR3 sequence reads: CASSKTTDTQYF. DNA for the CDR3: TGTGCCAGCAGTAAAACAACAGATACGCAGTATTTT.

The rearrangement uses TRBV3-1 (or the pseudogene TRBV3-2) and TRBJ2-7; D is perhaps TRBD2 (6 bases). This CDR3 has 14 amino acids. Germline CDR1 LGHDT, CDR2 YNNKEL (reference sequence). Trimming took 1 base from V and 1 from J, leaving 8 bases between them. The DNA of the CDR3 is TGTGCCAGCAGCCAAGGACTAGTTTCCTACGAGCAGTACTTC. Translated: CASSQGLVSYEQYF.

For the CDR3, the DNA is TGTGCCAGCAGCCAGGATGACAGTTACTACGAGCAGTACTTC. The encoded protein is CASSQDDSYYEQYF. The chain is built from TRBV4-2 and TRBJ2-7; possibly TRBD1 for D (5 bases). The CDR3 sequence is 14 residues long. Between the trimmed V and J ends, which lost 3 bases and 3 bases, there was a span of 12 bases. Germline loops: CDR1 LGHNA, CDR2 YNFKEQ.

This sequence joins TRBV6-1 and TRBJ2-7; TRBD2 matches 7 bases. Per germline, CDR1 MNHNS and CDR2 SASEGT. Trimming took 2 bases from V and 4 from J; bases not matched to a gene: 5. This CDR3 comprises 14 residues. The CDR3 DNA is TGTGCCAGCAGTGAATTGCAGGGAGGGTACGAGCAGTACTTC. This translates into CASSELQGGYEQYF.

CDR3 residues: CASSLSQGGYTF. The CDR3 region has the DNA TGTGCCAGCAGTTTAAGTCAGGGTGGCTACACCTTC. The chain joins TRBV12-3 or TRBV12-4 to TRBJ1-2, with a weak D call TRBD1 (5 bases). The CDR3 has 12 residues. With 2 bases removed from V and 7 bases from J, the gap between germline ends came to 8 bases.

CDR3 region: CASSPHAGPYEQYF. CDR3 sequence (DNA): TGTGCCAGCTCCCCTCACGCGGGACCCTACGAGCAGTACTTC. This chain links TRBV11-2 with TRBJ2-7; weak D call: TRBD2 (6 bases). Germline V lookup: CDR1 SGHAT, CDR2 FQNNGV. V gave up 8 bases and J gave up 2 bases, with 16 bases separating them. The CDR3 has 14 residues. Looking up the rest from reference TRBV11-2 and TRBJ2-7 gives the full variable domain: EAGVAQSPRYKIIEKRQSVAFWCNPISGHATLYWYQQILGQGPKLLIQFQNNGVVDDSQLPKDRFSAERLKGVDSTLKIQPAKLEDSAVYLCASSPHAGPYEQYFGPGTRLTVT.

This chain connects TRBV2 to TRBJ1-4, with a tentative D call TRBD1 (6 bases). The CDR3 consists of 14 residues. Trimming removed 8 bases from V and 7 bases from J, with 17 bases in between. Germline V gives CDR1 SNHLY, CDR2 FYNNEI. The CDR3 protein is CASLLQGGGEKLFF. For the CDR3, the DNA is TGTGCCAGCTTATTACAGGGCGGAGGTGAAAAACTGTTTTTT.

J is TRBJ2-1 and V is TRBV7-3; 11 bases map to TRBD2. With V trimmed by 1 base and J by 7 bases, 3 bases remained unmatched. The CDR3 loop spans 15 amino acids. Germline V gives CDR1 SGHTA, CDR2 FQGTGA. The CDR3 DNA follows: TGTGCCAGCAGCTTAAAACTAGCGGGAGAGAATGAGCAGTTCTTC. The encoded protein is CASSLKLAGENEQFF.